The clone carrying this T cell receptor beta chain was observed many times. Its matching antigen is unknown. The read ends 3 residues early relative to the CDR3; the germline J gene fills the gap. This sample was included in a study of T cell clonality in common variable immunodeficiency. General study results and limits: Fewer deletions and N-nucleotide insertions were reportedly seen in common variable immunodeficiency TCR beta sequences.

Germline CDR1 is SGHVS and CDR2 is FNYEAQ. V was pared by 1 base and J by 6 bases, with 0 bases of the junction left unmatched. The length of the CDR3 is 15 residues. Libraries were prepared by immunoSEQ multiplex PCR; TCRdb keeps only in-frame clonotypes and omits some of them. The record shows tens of thousands of clones for this sample, with no singletons present. Caucasian heritage predominated among both patients and controls. The sequenced sample consisted of peripheral blood mononuclear cells. V is TRBV7-6 and J is TRBJ2-1, with TRBD2 matching over 13 bases. This clonotype originated in a person aged 18 to 70 in good health. The CDR3: CASSLGTSGSNEQFF. Incomplete CDR3 DNA: TGTGCCAGCAGCTTAGGGACTAGCGGGAGCAATGAG.